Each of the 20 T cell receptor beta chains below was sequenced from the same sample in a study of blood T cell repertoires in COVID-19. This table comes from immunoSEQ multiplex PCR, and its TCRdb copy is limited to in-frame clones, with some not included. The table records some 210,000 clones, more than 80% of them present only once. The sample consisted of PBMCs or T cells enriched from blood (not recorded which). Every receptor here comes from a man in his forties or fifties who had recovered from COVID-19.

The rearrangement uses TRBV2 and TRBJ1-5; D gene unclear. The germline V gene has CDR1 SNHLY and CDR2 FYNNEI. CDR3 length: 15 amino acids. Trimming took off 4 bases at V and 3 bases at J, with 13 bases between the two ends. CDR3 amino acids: CASSAIGQANQPQHF. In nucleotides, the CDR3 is TGTGCCAGCAGTGCCATTGGGCAGGCCAATCAGCCCCAGCATTTT.

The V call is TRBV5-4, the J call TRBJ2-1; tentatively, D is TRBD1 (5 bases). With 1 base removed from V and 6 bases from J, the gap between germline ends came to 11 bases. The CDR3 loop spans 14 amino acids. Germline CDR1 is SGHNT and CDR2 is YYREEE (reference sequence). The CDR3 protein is CASSLFPGINEQFF. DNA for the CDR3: TGTGCCAGCAGCTTGTTCCCAGGGATCAATGAGCAGTTCTTC.

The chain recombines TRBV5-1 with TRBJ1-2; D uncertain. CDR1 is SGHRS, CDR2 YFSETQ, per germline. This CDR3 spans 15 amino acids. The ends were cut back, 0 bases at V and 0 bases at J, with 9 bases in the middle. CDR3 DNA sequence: TGCGCCAGCAGCTTGGGGGCGGGAGCTAACTATGGCTACACCTTC. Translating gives CASSLGAGANYGYTF.

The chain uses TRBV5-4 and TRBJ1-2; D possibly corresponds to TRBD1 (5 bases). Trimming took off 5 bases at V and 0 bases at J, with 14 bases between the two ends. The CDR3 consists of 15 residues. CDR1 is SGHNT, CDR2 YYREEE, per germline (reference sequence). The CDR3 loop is CASRFHQTANYGYTF. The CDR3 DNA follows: TGTGCCAGCAGGTTCCACCAGACAGCTAACTATGGCTACACCTTC.

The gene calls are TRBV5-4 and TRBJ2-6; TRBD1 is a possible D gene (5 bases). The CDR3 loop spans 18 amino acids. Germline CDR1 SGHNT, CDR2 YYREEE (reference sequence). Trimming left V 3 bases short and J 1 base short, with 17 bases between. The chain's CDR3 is CASSSEQVFTSGANVLTF. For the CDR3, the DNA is TGTGCCAGCAGCTCTGAACAGGTTTTTACATCTGGGGCCAACGTCCTGACTTTC.

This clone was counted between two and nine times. As DNA, the CDR3 is TGTGCCAGCAGCTTATCCAGGGGACGAAATTCACCCCTCCACTTT. This translates into CASSLSRGRNSPLHF. The chain has TRBV11-1 and TRBJ1-6, with a possible D match to TRBD1 (6 bases). Germline V gene lookup returns CDR1 SGHAT and CDR2 FQDESV (reference sequence). CDR3 length: 15 amino acids. V lost 2 bases to trimming and J lost 7 bases, with 12 bases between them.

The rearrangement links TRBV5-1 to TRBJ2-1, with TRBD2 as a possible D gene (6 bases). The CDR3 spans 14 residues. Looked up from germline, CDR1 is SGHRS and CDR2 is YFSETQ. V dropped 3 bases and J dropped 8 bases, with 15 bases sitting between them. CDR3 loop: CASSWAGRLDEQFF. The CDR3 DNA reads TGCGCCAGCAGCTGGGCAGGGAGGTTGGATGAGCAGTTCTTC.

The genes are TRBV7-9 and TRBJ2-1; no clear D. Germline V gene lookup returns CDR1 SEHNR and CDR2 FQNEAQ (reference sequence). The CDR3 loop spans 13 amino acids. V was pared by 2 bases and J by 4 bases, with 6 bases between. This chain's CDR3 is CASSLLEYNEQFF. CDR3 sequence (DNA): TGTGCCAGCAGCTTATTGGAGTACAATGAGCAGTTCTTC.

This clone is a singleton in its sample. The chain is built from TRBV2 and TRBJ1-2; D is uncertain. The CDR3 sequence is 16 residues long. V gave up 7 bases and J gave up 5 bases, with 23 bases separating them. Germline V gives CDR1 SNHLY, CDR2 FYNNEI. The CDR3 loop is CASTWELPSYGYGYTF. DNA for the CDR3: TGTGCCAGCACCTGGGAGCTCCCTAGTTACGGGTATGGCTACACCTTC. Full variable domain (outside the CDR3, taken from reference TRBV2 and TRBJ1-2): EPEVTQTPSHQVTQMGQEVILRCVPISNHLYFYWYRQILGQKVEFLVSFYNNEISEKSEIFDDQFSVERPDGSNFTLKIRSTKLEDSAMYFCASTWELPSYGYGYTFGSGTRLTVV.

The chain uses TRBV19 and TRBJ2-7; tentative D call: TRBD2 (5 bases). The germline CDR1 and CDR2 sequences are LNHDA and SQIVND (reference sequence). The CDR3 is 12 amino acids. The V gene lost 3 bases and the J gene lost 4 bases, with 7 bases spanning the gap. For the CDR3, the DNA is TGTGCCAGTAGTATGAGAGGGTACGAGCAGTACTTC. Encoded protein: CASSMRGYEQYF.

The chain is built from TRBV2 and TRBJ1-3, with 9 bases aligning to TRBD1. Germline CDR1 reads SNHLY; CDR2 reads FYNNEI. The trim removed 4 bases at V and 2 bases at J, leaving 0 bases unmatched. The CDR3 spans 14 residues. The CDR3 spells CASSGTGAGNTIYF. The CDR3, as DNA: TGTGCCAGCAGTGGGACAGGGGCTGGAAACACCATATATTTT.

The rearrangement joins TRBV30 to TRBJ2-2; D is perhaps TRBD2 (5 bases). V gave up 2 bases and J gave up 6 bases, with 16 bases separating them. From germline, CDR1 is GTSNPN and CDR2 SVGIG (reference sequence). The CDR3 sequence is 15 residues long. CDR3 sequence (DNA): TGTGCCTGGAGTCCCGCGAGGGTCCAAGCCGGGGAGCTGTTTTTT. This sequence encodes CAWSPARVQAGELFF.

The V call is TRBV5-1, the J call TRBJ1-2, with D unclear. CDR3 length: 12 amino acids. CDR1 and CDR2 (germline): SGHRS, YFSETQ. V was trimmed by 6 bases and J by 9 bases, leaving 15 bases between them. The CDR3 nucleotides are TGCGCCAGCAAGGAACCTCGAGGAAGCTACACCTTC. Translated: CASKEPRGSYTF.

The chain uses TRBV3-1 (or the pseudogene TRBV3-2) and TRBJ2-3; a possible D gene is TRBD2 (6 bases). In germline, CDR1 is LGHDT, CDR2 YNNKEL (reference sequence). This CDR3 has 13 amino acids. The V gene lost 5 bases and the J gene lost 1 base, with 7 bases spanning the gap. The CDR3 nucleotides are TGTGCCAGCAGCTCTAGCGGCACAGATACGCAGTATTTT. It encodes CASSSSGTDTQYF.

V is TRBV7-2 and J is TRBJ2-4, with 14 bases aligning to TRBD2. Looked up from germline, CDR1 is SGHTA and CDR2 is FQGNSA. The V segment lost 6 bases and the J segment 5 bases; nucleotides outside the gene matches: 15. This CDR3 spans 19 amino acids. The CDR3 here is CASSSNGLAGGRGQNIQYF. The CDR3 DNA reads TGTGCCAGCAGTTCGAATGGACTAGCGGGAGGCCGGGGCCAAAACATTCAGTACTTC.

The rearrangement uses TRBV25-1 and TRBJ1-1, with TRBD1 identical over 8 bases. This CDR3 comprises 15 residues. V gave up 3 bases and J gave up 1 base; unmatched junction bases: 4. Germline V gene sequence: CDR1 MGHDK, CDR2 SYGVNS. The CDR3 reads CASSDADRGNTEAFF. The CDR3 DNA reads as TGTGCCAGCAGTGACGCCGACAGGGGGAACACTGAAGCTTTCTTT.

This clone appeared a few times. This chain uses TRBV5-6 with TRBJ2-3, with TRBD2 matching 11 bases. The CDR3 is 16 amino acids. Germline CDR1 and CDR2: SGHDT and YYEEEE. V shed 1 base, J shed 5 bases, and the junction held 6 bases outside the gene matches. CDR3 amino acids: CASSLWLAGGGDTQYF. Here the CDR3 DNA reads TGTGCCAGCAGCTTGTGGCTAGCGGGGGGAGGAGATACGCAGTATTTT. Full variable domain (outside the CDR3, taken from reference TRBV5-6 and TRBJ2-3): DAGVTQSPTHLIKTRGQQVTLRCSPKSGHDTVSWYQQALGQGPQFIFQYYEEEERQRGNFPDRFSGHQFPNYSSELNVNALLLGDSALYLCASSLWLAGGGDTQYFGPGTRLTVL.

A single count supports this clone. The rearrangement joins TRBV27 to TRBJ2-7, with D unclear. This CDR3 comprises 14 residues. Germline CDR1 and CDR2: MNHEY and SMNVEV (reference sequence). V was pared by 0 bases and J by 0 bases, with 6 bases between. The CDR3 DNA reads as TGTGCCAGCAGTTTATCCCTAAGCTCCTACGAGCAGTACTTC. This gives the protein CASSLSLSSYEQYF.

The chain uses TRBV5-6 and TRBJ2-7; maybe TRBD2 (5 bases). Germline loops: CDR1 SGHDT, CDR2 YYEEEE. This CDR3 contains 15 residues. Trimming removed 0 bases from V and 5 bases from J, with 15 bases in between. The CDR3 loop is CASSLGLAPYDEQYF. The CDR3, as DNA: TGTGCCAGCAGCTTGGGCCTAGCCCCCTACGACGAGCAGTACTTC.

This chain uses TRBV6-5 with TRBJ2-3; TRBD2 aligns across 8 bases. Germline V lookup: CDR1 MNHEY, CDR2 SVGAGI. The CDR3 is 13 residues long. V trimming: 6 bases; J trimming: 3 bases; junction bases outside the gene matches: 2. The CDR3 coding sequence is TGTGCCAGCAGCGGACTAGCTACAGATACGCAGTATTTT. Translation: CASSGLATDTQYF.